The entry below describes one T cell receptor (beta chain). Here immunoSEQ multiplex PCR was the method, and the copy in TCRdb shows in-frame clones only, minus some. This sample has over 35,000 clones, with about 92% found just once. This entry comes from a study of T cell changes during pregnancy in multiple sclerosis. The CDR3 covers 13 residues. With 5 bases clipped from V and 8 bases from J, the junction kept 8 bases outside the gene matches. Germline CDR1 reads SGHTA; CDR2 reads FQGTGA. This chain connects TRBV7-3 to TRBJ1-1, with TRBD1 matching over 7 bases. The sequence derives from a female donor with multiple sclerosis, enrolled in a pregnancy study. The input for sequencing was peripheral blood, taken before pregnancy. The CDR3 reads CASSASGGLEAFF. CDR3 nucleotides: TGTGCCAGCAGCGCATCAGGGGGGTTGGAAGCTTTCTTT.